The 22 T cell receptor beta chains given below trace back to one sample, sequenced in a study of CD8 T cells in ankylosing spondylitis (dated by TCRdb to the late 2010s). Libraries were built with 5' RACE. The data were produced on an Illumina HiSeq 2500. TCRdb reprocessed the public reads (quality trimming at Q25 with fastp, clone calling with MiXCR) and kept in-frame beta chains. Under each unique CDR3 protein, matching rows form one entry showing the most common genes and DNA. Recorded for this sample are 300,000 to 350,000 distinct CDR3 sequences; approximately 10% of them occurred a single time. Of the sample, roughly 9% falls within the top ten clones. The sequenced material came from blood, either unsorted or a sorted T cell fraction (not recorded which). The receptors stem from a female donor with ankylosing spondylitis or in good health (not recorded which).

This clonotype was observed a handful of times. This rearrangement joins TRBV12-3 or TRBV12-4 to TRBJ1-2; tentative D call: TRBD1 (5 bases). The CDR3 spans 15 residues. Between the trimmed V and J ends, which lost 5 bases and 2 bases, there was a span of 15 bases. CDR3 loop: CASSAPGRRNYGYTF. The CDR3 DNA sequence: TGTGCCAGCAGTGCACCAGGGAGGCGGAACTATGGCTACACCTTC.

The chain couples TRBV10-1 to TRBJ2-1; D is perhaps TRBD1 or TRBD2 (5 bases each). Germline V gives CDR1 WNHNN, CDR2 SYGVQD (reference sequence). The CDR3 is 16 amino acids. The ends were cut back, 4 bases at V and 9 bases at J, with 22 bases in the middle. The CDR3 sequence is CASSAGVVAGRREQFF. The CDR3 DNA reads TGCGCCAGCAGTGCCGGGGTGGTAGCAGGGCGGCGTGAGCAGTTCTTC.

This clonotype has only a few counts. The chain uses TRBV20-1 and TRBJ2-2, with D unresolved. CDR1 is DFQATT, CDR2 SNEGSKA, per germline (reference sequence). The V and J ends lost 4 bases and 2 bases respectively, with 8 bases between them. The CDR3 spans 13 residues. CDR3 sequence (DNA): TGCAGTGCTAAACGAAGCAACACCGGGGAGCTGTTTTTT. It encodes CSAKRSNTGELFF.

V gene TRBV7-2 combines with J gene TRBJ2-2; 12 bases agree with TRBD2. Germline trimming cut 5 bases from V and 6 bases from J; bases unmatched to any gene: 7. This CDR3 region has 16 residues. Looked up from germline, CDR1 is SGHTA and CDR2 is FQGNSA. The CDR3 DNA sequence: TGTGCCAGCAGCCAGACTAGCGGGAGTTTCCCCGGGGAGCTGTTTTTT. This gives the protein CASSQTSGSFPGELFF.

As for this clonotype: This sequence may be a read error, since a much larger clone differs from it by one base. This chain connects TRBV7-9 to TRBJ1-5; perhaps TRBD1 as D (5 bases). The CDR3 length is 14 residues. Germline assignment: CDR1 SEHNR and CDR2 FQNEAQ (reference sequence). The CDR3: CASSQDTSNQPHHF. As DNA, the CDR3 is TGTGCCAGCAGTCAGGACACTAGCAATCAGCCCCACCATTTT.

In this sample, this clonotype turned up many times. The genes are TRBV7-2 and TRBJ2-3; the match to TRBD2 covers 9 bases. V lost 3 bases to trimming and J lost 4 bases; unmatched junction nucleotides: 8. The length of the CDR3 is 16 residues. Per the germline V gene, CDR1 is SGHTA and CDR2 is FQGNSA. CDR3 protein: CASSFFSGGLADTQYF. The CDR3 coding sequence is TGTGCCAGCAGCTTTTTTAGCGGGGGACTCGCAGATACGCAGTATTTT. Full variable domain (remainder filled in from reference TRBV7-2 and TRBJ2-3): GAGVSQSPSNKVTEKGKDVELRCDPISGHTALYWYRQSLGQGLEFLIYFQGNSAPDKSGLPSDRFSAERTGGSVSTLTIQRTQQEDSAVYLCASSFFSGGLADTQYFGPGTRLTVL.

This clonotype was seen at least ten times. This chain uses TRBV29-1 with TRBJ2-1, with 9 bases matching TRBD2. The CDR3 is 13 amino acids. The V gene's germline CDR1 is SQVTM and CDR2 ANQGSEA. The ends lost 3 bases at V and 10 bases at J; junction bases unmatched: 7. The CDR3 region has the DNA TGCAGCGTTGAGGAGGGACTAGCCGGAGAGCAGTTCTTC. Amino acids: CSVEEGLAGEQFF.

As regards this clonotype: Given a much more abundant clone one base away, this may be a read error. This rearrangement joins TRBV13 to TRBJ1-5; D uncertain. This CDR3 spans 16 amino acids. CDR1 PRHDT and CDR2 FYEKMQ come from the germline V gene (reference sequence). The CDR3 region has the DNA TGTGCCAGCAGCTTACCTGATAAGTTTAGCAAACAGCCCCAGCATTTT. It is translated as CASSLPDKFSKQPQHF.

This clonotype was detected many times. This chain links TRBV29-1 with TRBJ2-3; no clear D. The germline V and J ends were trimmed by 7 bases and 1 base, with 9 bases remaining between them. Looked up from germline, CDR1 is SQVTM and CDR2 is ANQGSEA. The CDR3 has 12 amino acids. For the CDR3, the DNA is TGCAGCGCCCGGACGGGCACAGATACGCAGTATTTT. Encoded protein: CSARTGTDTQYF.

In this sample, this clonotype turned up many times. This chain connects TRBV7-8 to TRBJ2-3; D assignment may be TRBD1 or TRBD2 (6 bases each). The V gene lost 5 bases and the J gene lost 6 bases, with 24 bases spanning the gap. Per germline, CDR1 SGHVS and CDR2 FQNEAQ. The CDR3 length is 17 residues. DNA of the CDR3: TGTGCCAGCAGCCCCTTTTTGGGGGGCAGCTCGCTTGATACGCAGTATTTT. Protein: CASSPFLGGSSLDTQYF.

This clonotype was observed many times. This sequence joins TRBV12-3 or TRBV12-4 and TRBJ2-2, with D uncertain. V was trimmed by 5 bases and J by 4 bases, leaving 5 bases between them. The CDR3 runs 12 residues. As DNA, the CDR3 is TGTGCCAGCAGTGCTAGCACCGGGGAGCTGTTTTTT. Translated, it gives CASSASTGELFF.

There are many counts of this clonotype. This rearrangement joins TRBV2 to TRBJ1-2, with D hard to call. Per germline, CDR1 SNHLY and CDR2 FYNNEI. Trimming pared 0 bases from V and 1 base from J, leaving 3 bases between. The CDR3 contains 13 residues. The CDR3 nucleotides are TGTGCCAGCAGTGAAGCACTTAACTATGGCTACACCTTC. Its translation: CASSEALNYGYTF.

There are many counts of this clonotype. The rearrangement uses TRBV5-1 and TRBJ1-4, with no clear D. V was shortened by 1 base and J by 0 bases, with 13 bases between the two germline ends. Looked up from germline, CDR1 is SGHRS and CDR2 is YFSETQ. The CDR3 extends over 17 amino acids. CDR3 in DNA: TGCGCCAGCAGCTTGTTGTCATTGGACTCAACTAATGAAAAACTGTTTTTT. This translates into CASSLLSLDSTNEKLFF. Full variable domain (missing parts from reference TRBV5-1 and TRBJ1-4): KAGVTQTPRYLIKTRGQQVTLSCSPISGHRSVSWYQQTPGQGLQFLFEYFSETQRNKGNFPGRFSGRQFSNSRSEMNVSTLELGDSALYLCASSLLSLDSTNEKLFFGSGTQLSVL.

J is TRBJ2-7 and V is TRBV5-1, with TRBD2 matching 8 bases. Germline CDR1 SGHRS, CDR2 YFSETQ. This CDR3 spans 16 amino acids. The V gene end was trimmed by 0 bases and the J gene end by 2 bases; junction bases not matched to a gene: 7. In DNA, the CDR3 is TGCGCCAGCAGCTTGGGCGTTAGAGCGGGAGCCTACGAGCAGTACTTC. Protein: CASSLGVRAGAYEQYF.

This clonotype was observed at least ten times. V and J are TRBV20-1 and TRBJ2-1; TRBD2 aligns across 7 bases. Germline CDR1 is DFQATT and CDR2 is SNEGSKA (reference sequence). After removal of 6 bases from V and 0 bases from J, the junction contained 11 bases not matched to a gene. The CDR3 is made up of 16 amino acids. The CDR3 bases are TGCAGTGCGGGGCCTAGCGGAGCGAGCTCCTACAATGAGCAGTTCTTC. Translation gives CSAGPSGASSYNEQFF.

The table lists this clonotype with a few counts. The chain has TRBV6-1 and TRBJ2-3; D perhaps matches TRBD2 (5 bases). This CDR3 is built from 16 residues. The V gene's germline CDR1 is MNHNS and CDR2 SASEGT. V was cut by 4 bases and J by 3 bases, with 17 bases left in between. The chain's CDR3 is CASSAAVGVRTDTQYF. For the CDR3, the DNA is TGTGCCAGCAGTGCGGCGGTCGGGGTCAGGACAGATACGCAGTATTTT.

The CDR3 nucleotides read TGCAGCGTGGATAGCCGGGACAGGGGGCATCATGGCTACACCTTC. It translates to CSVDSRDRGHHGYTF. This sequence joins TRBV29-1 and TRBJ1-2; 12 positions match TRBD1. Trimming cost V 6 bases and J 6 bases; bases outside gene matches: 11. Looked up from germline, CDR1 is SQVTM and CDR2 is ANQGSEA. CDR3 size: 15 residues.

The chain joins TRBV20-1 to TRBJ2-2; 7 bases are a match to TRBD1. Germline values: CDR1 DFQATT, CDR2 SNEGSKA (reference sequence). The trim removed 2 bases at V and 2 bases at J, leaving 5 bases unmatched. CDR3 length equals 15 residues. The CDR3 nucleotides are TGCAGTGCTAGACGCGCAGGGGGAAACACCGGGGAGCTGTTTTTT. Translating it yields CSARRAGGNTGELFF.

The sample holds many counts of this clonotype. J is TRBJ2-2 and V is TRBV7-2; D might be TRBD2 (7 bases). Germline V lookup: CDR1 SGHTA, CDR2 FQGNSA. Trimming removed 5 bases from V and 9 bases from J, with 13 bases in between. This CDR3 is built from 13 residues. In DNA, the CDR3 is TGTGCCAGCAGCCCTCGGGGGGCAAGGGAGCTGTTTTTT. Its protein product is CASSPRGARELFF.

In this sample, this clonotype turned up a few times. V is TRBV5-1 and J is TRBJ2-2; 8 nucleotides align to TRBD1. Germline CDR1 SGHRS, CDR2 YFSETQ. Losses at the gene ends were 4 bases for V and 4 bases for J; bases not matched to a gene: 6. The CDR3 loop spans 15 amino acids. The CDR3 region is CASSVQGDGTGELFF. CDR3 sequence (DNA): TGCGCCAGCAGCGTACAGGGGGACGGCACCGGGGAGCTGTTTTTT.

This clonotype was counted many times. This chain uses TRBV7-2 with TRBJ1-1; no definite D call. The CDR3 is 13 residues long. V lost 2 bases and J 9 bases, leaving 13 bases between the germline ends. The germline V gene encodes CDR1 SGHTA and CDR2 FQGNSA. The CDR3 reads CASSLNPTAKAFF. CDR3 DNA: TGTGCCAGCAGCTTAAACCCGACCGCTAAAGCTTTCTTT.

This clonotype was recorded a few times. The chain couples TRBV7-2 to TRBJ2-3; 9 nucleotides align to TRBD2. This CDR3 has 16 residues. J lost 4 bases, V lost 2 bases, and 7 bases had no gene match. The germline gives CDR1 SGHTA, CDR2 FQGNSA. This chain's CDR3 is CASSLIGGRGADTQYF. The DNA of the CDR3 is TGTGCCAGCAGCTTAATAGGCGGGAGGGGTGCAGATACGCAGTATTTT.